This T cell receptor (beta chain) was sequenced during a study of T cells in localized non-small cell lung cancer. Overall study results and limits: T cell clonality was highest in uninvolved adjacent lung, above tumor. Longer overall survival accompanied higher blood T cell density. Within adjacent lung there appeared a median approximately 60 of the top 100 tumor clones.

TCRdb keeps only in-frame clones here, not all; method: immunoSEQ multiplex PCR. The data show approximately 32,000 clones, more than 65% seen once. This clone was counted a single time. Its antigen is currently unknown. The TCR sequence derives from a male donor older than 55 with stage III squamous cell lung carcinoma. The material sequenced was peripheral blood, taken before any cancer treatment.

CDR3 sequence (DNA): TGTGCCACCAGCAGAGATTATGGGACAGGGGGGAGGTACACTGAAGCTTTCTTT. Protein: CATSRDYGTGGRYTEAFF. This chain links TRBV15 with TRBJ1-1, with TRBD1 matching over 11 bases. Germline V CDR1 and CDR2: LNHNV, YYDKDF (reference sequence). The CDR3 is made up of 18 amino acids. With V trimmed by 0 bases and J by 3 bases, 9 bases remained unmatched.